These 3 T cell receptor delta chains were all obtained from the same sample, sequenced in a study of gamma-delta chains in newborns, infants, children. TCRdb reran clone calling via CATT on the reads. The sample includes over 800 delta-chain clones, about 0.8% of them seen just once. The material sequenced was blood. The receptors here all came from a child in good health.

By frequency in the sample, this clone is large. The identical CDR3 is also encoded by other nucleotide sequences in the sample. The chain is built from TRDV2 and TRDJ1; the D gene is possibly TRDD3 (5 bases). Trimming removed 4 bases at V and 3 bases at J, with 11 bases between. The CDR3 covers 13 residues. Germline V gives CDR1 GEAIGNYY, CDR2 EKD. CDR3 nucleotide sequence: TGTGCCTGTGAGCGGATTGGGGCCGATAAACTCATCTTT. Translated: CACERIGADKLIF.

About this clone: The protein in TCRdb stems from a much larger clone and differs at residue 3 from this DNA's translation, likely a read error; here the protein is translated from the DNA. This chain connects TRDV2 to TRDJ1, with 10 bases identical to TRDD3. Germline V gene data show CDR1 as GEAIGNYY and CDR2 as EKD. Losses at the gene ends were 8 bases for V and 0 bases for J; bases not matched to a gene: 8. The CDR3 loop spans 15 amino acids. CDR3 sequence (DNA): TGTGCCTCATGGCGACTGGGGGATTACACCGATAAACTCATCTTT. It is translated as CASWRLGDYTDKLIF.

Notes on this clone: With only one base between it and a far larger clone, this is likely a read error. The V gene is TRDV2, the J gene TRDJ1, with 11 bases lining up with TRDD3. This CDR3 has 17 residues. The ends lost 1 base at V and 9 bases at J; junction bases unmatched: 15. Germline CDR1 and CDR2: GEAIGNYY and EKD. The CDR3 spells CACDTLLGDRDPSELIF. For the CDR3, the DNA is TGTGCCTGTGACACGTTACTGGGGGATAGGGACCCCTCGGAACTCATCTTT.